One and the same sample provided the 2 T cell receptor beta chains below, sequenced in a study of siplizumab effects on memory and regulatory T cells. Repertoires were generated with immunoSEQ multiplex PCR, while TCRdb's copy carries only in-frame clones and drops some. The sample comprises 85,000 to 90,000 clones, around 89% of which are singletons, and around 16% rests with the top ten. Sequencing was done on a sample of CD4+ T cells sorted from blood. The receptors stem from a human donor in good health.

This clone was observed a single time. This chain links TRBV7-2 with TRBJ2-3, with 12 bases identical to TRBD2. The CDR3 runs to 15 residues. Germline loops: CDR1 SGHTA, CDR2 FQGNSA. V gave up 5 bases and J gave up 3 bases; unmatched junction bases: 3. Here the CDR3 reads CASSMTSGRTDTQYF. The CDR3 nucleotides read TGTGCCAGCAGCATGACTAGCGGGAGAACAGATACGCAGTATTTT.

This chain's CDR3 is CASSPEEGQGHGYTF. The CDR3 region has the DNA TGTGCCAGCAGCCCGGAGGAGGGACAGGGGCATGGCTACACCTTC. The chain joins TRBV6-1 to TRBJ1-2, with TRBD1 identical over 10 bases. Trimming removed 6 bases from V and 6 bases from J; junction bases left unmatched: 10. This CDR3 contains 15 residues. Per the germline V gene, CDR1 is MNHNS and CDR2 is SASEGT.